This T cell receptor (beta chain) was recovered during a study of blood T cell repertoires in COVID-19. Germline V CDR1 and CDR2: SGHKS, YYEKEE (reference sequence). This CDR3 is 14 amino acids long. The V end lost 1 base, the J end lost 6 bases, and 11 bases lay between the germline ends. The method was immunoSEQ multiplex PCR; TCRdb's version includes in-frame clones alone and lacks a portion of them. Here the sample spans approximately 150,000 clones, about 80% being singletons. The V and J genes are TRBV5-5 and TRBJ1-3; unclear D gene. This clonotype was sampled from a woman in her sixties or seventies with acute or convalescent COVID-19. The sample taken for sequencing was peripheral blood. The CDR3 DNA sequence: TGTGCCAGCAGCTTGATCTGGGCCGCAAACACCATATATTTT. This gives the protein CASSLIWAANTIYF.